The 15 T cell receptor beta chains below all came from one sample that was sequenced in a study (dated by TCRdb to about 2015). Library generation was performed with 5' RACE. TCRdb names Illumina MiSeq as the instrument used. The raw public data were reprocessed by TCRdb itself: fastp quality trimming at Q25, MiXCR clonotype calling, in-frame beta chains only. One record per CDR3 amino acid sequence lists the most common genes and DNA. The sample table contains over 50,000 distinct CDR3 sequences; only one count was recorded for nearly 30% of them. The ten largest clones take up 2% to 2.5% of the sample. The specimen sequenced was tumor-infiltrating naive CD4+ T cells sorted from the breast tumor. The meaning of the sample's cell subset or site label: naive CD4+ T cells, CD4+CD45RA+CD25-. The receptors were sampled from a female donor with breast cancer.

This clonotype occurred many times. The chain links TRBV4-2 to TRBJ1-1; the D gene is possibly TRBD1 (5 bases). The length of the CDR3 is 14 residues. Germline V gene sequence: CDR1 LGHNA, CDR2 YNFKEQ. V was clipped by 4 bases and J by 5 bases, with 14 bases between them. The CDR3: CASSLQVGGTEAFF. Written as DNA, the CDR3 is TGTGCCAGCAGCCTTCAGGTGGGGGGAACTGAAGCTTTCTTT.

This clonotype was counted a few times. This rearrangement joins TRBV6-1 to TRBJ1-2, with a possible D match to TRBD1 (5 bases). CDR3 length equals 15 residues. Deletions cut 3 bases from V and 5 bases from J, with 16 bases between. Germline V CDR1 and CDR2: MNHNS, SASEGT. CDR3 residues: CASSDGGGLSYGYTF. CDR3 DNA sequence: TGTGCCAGCAGTGATGGGGGGGGACTGAGTTATGGCTACACCTTC.

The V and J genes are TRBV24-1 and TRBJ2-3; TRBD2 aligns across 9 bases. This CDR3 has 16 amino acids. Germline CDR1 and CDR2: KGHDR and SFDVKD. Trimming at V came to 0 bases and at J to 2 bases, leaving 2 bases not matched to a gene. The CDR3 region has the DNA TGTGCCACCAGTGATTTGACTAGCGGGTCCACAGATACGCAGTATTTT. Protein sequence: CATSDLTSGSTDTQYF.

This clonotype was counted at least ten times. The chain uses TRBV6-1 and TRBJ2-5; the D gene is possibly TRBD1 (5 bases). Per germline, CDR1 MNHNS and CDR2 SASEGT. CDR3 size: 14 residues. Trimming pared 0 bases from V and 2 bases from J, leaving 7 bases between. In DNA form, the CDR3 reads TGTGCCAGCAGTGAAGCACCAGGGCAAGAGACCCAGTACTTC. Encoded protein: CASSEAPGQETQYF.

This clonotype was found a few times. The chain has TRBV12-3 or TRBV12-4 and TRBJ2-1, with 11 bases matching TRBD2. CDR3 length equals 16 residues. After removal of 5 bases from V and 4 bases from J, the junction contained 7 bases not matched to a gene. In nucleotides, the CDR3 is TGTGCCAGCAGTCTCCCTCGGACTAGCGGGTACAATGAGCAGTTCTTC. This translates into CASSLPRTSGYNEQFF.

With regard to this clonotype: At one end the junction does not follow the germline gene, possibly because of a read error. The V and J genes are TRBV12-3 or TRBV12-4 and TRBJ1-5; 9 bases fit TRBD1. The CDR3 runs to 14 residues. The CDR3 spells CTSSRDRESKPQHF. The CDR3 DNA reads TGTACCAGCAGTCGGGACAGGGAGAGCAAGCCCCAGCATTTT.

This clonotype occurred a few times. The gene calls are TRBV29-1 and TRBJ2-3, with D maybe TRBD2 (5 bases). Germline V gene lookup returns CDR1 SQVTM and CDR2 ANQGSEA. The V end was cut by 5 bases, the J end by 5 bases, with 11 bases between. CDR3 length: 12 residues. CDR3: CSVQLDIDTQYF. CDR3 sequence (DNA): TGCAGCGTTCAACTAGATATAGATACGCAGTATTTT.

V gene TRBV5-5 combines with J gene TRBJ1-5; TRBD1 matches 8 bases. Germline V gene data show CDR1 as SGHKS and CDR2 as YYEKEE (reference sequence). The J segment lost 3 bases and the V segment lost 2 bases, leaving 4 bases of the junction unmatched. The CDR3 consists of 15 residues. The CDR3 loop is CASSLDRGYNQPQHF. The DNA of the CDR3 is TGTGCCAGCAGCTTAGACAGGGGATACAATCAGCCCCAGCATTTT.

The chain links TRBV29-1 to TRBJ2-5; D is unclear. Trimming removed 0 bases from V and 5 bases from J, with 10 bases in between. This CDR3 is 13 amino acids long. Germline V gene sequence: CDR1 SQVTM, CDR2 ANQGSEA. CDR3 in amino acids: CSVEDPMRETQYF. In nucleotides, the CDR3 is TGCAGCGTTGAAGATCCCATGCGTGAGACCCAGTACTTC.

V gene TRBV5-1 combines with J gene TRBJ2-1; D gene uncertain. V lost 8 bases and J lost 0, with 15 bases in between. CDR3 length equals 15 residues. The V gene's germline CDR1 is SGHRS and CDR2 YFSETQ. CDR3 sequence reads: CASKFESSSYNEQFF. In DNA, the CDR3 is TGCGCCAGTAAATTCGAGTCTAGCTCCTACAATGAGCAGTTCTTC.

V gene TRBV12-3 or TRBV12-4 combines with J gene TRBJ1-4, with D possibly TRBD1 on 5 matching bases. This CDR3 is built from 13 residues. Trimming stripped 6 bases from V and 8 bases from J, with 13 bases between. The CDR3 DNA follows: TGTGCCAGCAGCGTGGCAGGGACGGAAAAACTGTTTTTT. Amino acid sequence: CASSVAGTEKLFF.

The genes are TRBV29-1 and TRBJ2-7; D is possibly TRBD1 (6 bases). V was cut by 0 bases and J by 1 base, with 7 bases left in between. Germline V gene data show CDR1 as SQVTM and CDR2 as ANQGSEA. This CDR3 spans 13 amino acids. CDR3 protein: CSVEETGSYEQYF. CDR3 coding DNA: TGCAGCGTTGAAGAAACAGGGTCCTACGAGCAGTACTTC.

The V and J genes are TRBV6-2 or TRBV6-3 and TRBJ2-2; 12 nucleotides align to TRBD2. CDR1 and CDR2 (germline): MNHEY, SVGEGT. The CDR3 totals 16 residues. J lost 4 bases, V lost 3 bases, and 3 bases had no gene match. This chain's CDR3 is CASSYKLAGGTGELFF. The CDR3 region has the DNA TGTGCCAGCAGTTATAAACTAGCGGGAGGCACCGGGGAGCTGTTTTTT.

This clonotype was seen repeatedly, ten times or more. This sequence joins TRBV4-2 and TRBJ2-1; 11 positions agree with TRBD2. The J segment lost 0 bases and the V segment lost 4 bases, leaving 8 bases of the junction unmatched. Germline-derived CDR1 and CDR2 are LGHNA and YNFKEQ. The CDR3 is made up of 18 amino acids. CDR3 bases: TGTGCCAGCAGCCGGCTAGCGGGAGGCCTGAGCTCCTACAATGAGCAGTTCTTC. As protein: CASSRLAGGLSSYNEQFF.

The CDR3 DNA reads TGCGCCAGCAGCATTACGACTGGCCCAACAGGCTCCTACGAGCAGTACTTC. Translated, it gives CASSITTGPTGSYEQYF. The gene calls are TRBV5-1 and TRBJ2-7; perhaps TRBD1 as D (5 bases). Deletions cut 4 bases from V and 0 bases from J, with 20 bases between. The CDR3 loop spans 17 amino acids. Per germline, CDR1 SGHRS and CDR2 YFSETQ.